The rows below give T cell receptor beta chains drawn from one sample of a study of blood T cell repertoires in COVID-19. Sequencing used immunoSEQ multiplex PCR; TCRdb keeps in-frame clones, though not all of them. The sample comprises some 83,000 clones, approximately 89% of which are singletons, and 0.47% rests with the top ten. Sequencing was done on a sample of peripheral blood. These receptors came from a man aged 55 to 70 with acute or convalescent COVID-19. Both conserved end residues are part of each CDR3. The D gene is left open where the match is weak. Clone size is stated in some rows and not others, as once, few, many or a class when expanded.

CASSSAAGGNEQFF	TGTGCCAGCAGCTCCGCCGCGGGAGGAAATGAGCAGTTCTTC	TRBJ2-1	TRBV9	TRBD2	-	14
CASSTPGQIAYEQYF	TGTGCCAGTAGTACACCGGGACAGATCGCCTACGAGCAGTACTTC	TRBJ2-7	TRBV19	TRBD1	-	15
CASGSGLLSTYEQYF	TGTGCTAGTGGTTCGGGACTCCTGAGTACCTACGAGCAGTACTTC	TRBJ2-7	TRBV12-5	-	-	15
CAWARLPGVNTGELFF	TGTGCCTGGGCCCGCCTCCCCGGGGTGAACACCGGGGAGCTGTTTTTT	TRBJ2-2	TRBV30	-	-	16
CASSYGETRDRNEQFF	TGTGCCAGCAGCTATGGTGAGACTAGGGACAGGAATGAGCAGTTCTTC	TRBJ2-1	TRBV6-6	TRBD1	-	16
CASSVKGAGEQYF	TGTGCCAGCAGCGTAAAGGGAGCGGGCGAGCAGTACTTC	TRBJ2-7	TRBV9	-	-	13
CAWSVRRGSGNTIYF	TGTGCCTGGAGTGTACGACGGGGCTCTGGAAACACCATATATTTT	TRBJ1-3	TRBV30	-	-	15
CASSPGDRGYGYTF	TGTGCCAGTAGTCCCGGGGACAGGGGCTATGGCTACACCTTC	TRBJ1-2	TRBV19	TRBD1	-	14
CASSVDRVGEQYF	TGCGCCAGCAGCGTGGACAGGGTCGGCGAGCAGTACTTC	TRBJ2-7	TRBV5-1	TRBD1	-	13
CASSLAGEATF	TGCGCCAGCAGCTTGGCGGGGGAAGCCACCTTC	TRBJ1-2	TRBV5-1	-	-	11
CASRDRGRVQPQHF	TGTGCCAGCAGGGACAGAGGAAGGGTTCAGCCCCAGCATTTT	TRBJ1-5	TRBV2	-	-	14
CATRDSNYNYGYTF	TGTGCCACCAGGGACAGCAATTATAACTATGGCTACACCTTC	TRBJ1-2	TRBV24-1	-	-	14
CASSFRGGELFF	TGCGCCAGCAGCTTTAGAGGTGGGGAGCTGTTTTTT	TRBJ2-2	TRBV5-1	-	once	12
CASRLQDTGELFF	TGCGCCAGCAGACTACAGGACACCGGGGAGCTGTTTTTT	TRBJ2-2	TRBV5-1	-	once	13
CASSPSSGRVYEQYF	TGTGCCAGCAGCCCCTCTAGCGGGAGAGTATACGAGCAGTACTTC	TRBJ2-7	TRBV3-1/TRBV3-2	TRBD2	-	15
CASSPGTSGGAVYEQYF	TGCGCCAGCAGCCCCGGGACTAGCGGGGGGGCCGTCTACGAGCAGTACTTC	TRBJ2-7	TRBV5-1	TRBD2	-	17
CASSEYGNNYGYTF	TGTGCCAGCAGTGAATATGGCAATAACTATGGCTACACCTTC	TRBJ1-2	TRBV25-1	-	-	14
CASSLITPRSLRGPRQDTQYF	TGTGCCAGCAGCTTAATAACTCCTAGGAGTCTCCGTGGCCCGAGACAGGATACGCAGTATTTT	TRBJ2-3	TRBV7-3	-	-	21
CASSLVSYEQYF	TGTGCCAGCAGCTTAGTATCCTACGAGCAGTACTTC	TRBJ2-7	TRBV7-9	-	once	12
CASSKGGRTDTQYF	TGTGCCAGCAGCAAAGGGGGGCGCACAGATACGCAGTATTTT	TRBJ2-3	TRBV21-1	-	-	14
CASSYSLAGVETQYF	TGTGCCAGCAGTTACTCACTCGCGGGAGTCGAGACCCAGTACTTC	TRBJ2-5	TRBV6-5	TRBD2	-	15
CASSQVPGVGYQPQHF	TGCGCCAGCAGCCAAGTCCCAGGGGTGGGGTATCAGCCCCAGCATTTT	TRBJ1-5	TRBV4-1	-	-	16
CASSPGLNTDTQYF	TGTGCCAGCAGCCCAGGACTGAACACAGATACGCAGTATTTT	TRBJ2-3	TRBV5-4	-	-	14
CASTRGTEQYF	TGTGCCAGTACAAGGGGAACCGAGCAGTACTTC	TRBJ2-7	TRBV27	-	-	11
CASSFRQGGTEAFF	TGTGCCAGCAGTTTCAGGCAGGGTGGAACTGAAGCTTTCTTT	TRBJ1-1	TRBV27	-	-	14
CASSQGTSGNSYEQYF	TGTGCCAGCAGCCAAGGGACTAGCGGGAACTCCTACGAGCAGTACTTC	TRBJ2-7	TRBV4-2	TRBD2	-	16
CASSFGLAGAEQYF	TGCGCCAGCAGCTTCGGACTAGCGGGAGCCGAGCAGTACTTC	TRBJ2-7	TRBV5-1	TRBD2	-	14
CASQTGTFHEQFF	TGTGCCTCGCAGACAGGAACTTTCCATGAGCAGTTCTTC	TRBJ2-1	TRBV30	-	-	13
CASSLEQRLVGDTQYF	TGTGCCAGCAGCTTAGAGCAGCGCCTGGTCGGCGATACGCAGTATTTT	TRBJ2-3	TRBV7-8	-	-	16
CASSEARLAGYNEQFF	TGTGCCAGCAGTGAAGCACGACTAGCGGGATACAATGAGCAGTTCTTC	TRBJ2-1	TRBV6-1	TRBD2	-	16
CASSVQGDMNTEAFF	TGTGCCAGCAGCGTCCAGGGGGACATGAACACTGAAGCTTTCTTT	TRBJ1-1	TRBV9	TRBD1	-	15
CASSVGQGLTQYF	TGTGCCAGCAGCGTAGGCCAGGGTTTAACCCAGTACTTC	TRBJ2-5	TRBV9	-	-	13
CASSFGYRGRCEKLFF	TGTGCCAGCAGCTTTGGGTACAGGGGACGGTGTGAAAAACTGTTTTTT	TRBJ1-4	TRBV11-3	TRBD1	-	16
CASSVSDGRETQYF	TGTGCCAGCAGCGTTTCCGATGGGCGAGAGACCCAGTACTTC	TRBJ2-5	TRBV9	-	-	14
CASKQGAAYEQYF	TGTGCCAGCAAACAAGGGGCGGCCTACGAGCAGTACTTC	TRBJ2-7	TRBV6-5	-	-	13
CASSFGGQTGELFF	TGCGCCAGCAGCTTCGGGGGGCAGACCGGGGAGCTGTTTTTT	TRBJ2-2	TRBV5-1	-	-	14
CASRCTSGRGCSYNEQFF	TGTGCCAGCAGGTGCACTAGCGGGAGGGGTTGCTCCTACAATGAGCAGTTCTTC	TRBJ2-1	TRBV6-4	TRBD2	-	18
CASSPSGSYEQYF	TGTGCCAGCTCACCCAGCGGGAGTTACGAGCAGTACTTC	TRBJ2-7	TRBV18	TRBD2	once	13
CASSRTSGLSTDTQYF	TGTGCCAGCAGCCGGACTAGCGGCCTAAGCACAGATACGCAGTATTTT	TRBJ2-3	TRBV7-2	TRBD2	few	16
CASLGGYEQYF	TGTGCCAGCCTGGGAGGCTACGAGCAGTACTTC	TRBJ2-7	TRBV12-3/TRBV12-4	-	-	11
CAARGWADTQYF	TGTGCAGCAAGGGGGTGGGCAGATACGCAGTATTTT	TRBJ2-3	TRBV30	-	-	12